The 14 T cell receptor beta chains given below trace back to one sample, sequenced in a study of response to subunit inactivated influenza vaccine. TCRdb itself ran the RT-PCR reads through MiXCR, one entry per CDR3 protein. This table has hundreds of thousands of distinct CDR3 sequences, 6.5% to 8% appearing once. The starting material was PBMCs from blood, obtained 23 to 25 months after vaccination. These receptors were obtained from a man in his fifties or sixties who received an inactivated influenza vaccine.

The chain carries TRBV27 and TRBJ2-5; D uncertain. Germline loops: CDR1 MNHEY, CDR2 SMNVEV (reference sequence). The CDR3 sequence is 13 residues long. Trimming removed 0 bases from V and 5 bases from J, with 7 bases in between. The CDR3 DNA follows: TGTGCCAGCAGTTTATCGAGACATGAGACCCAGTACTTC. Translated, it gives CASSLSRHETQYF.

On this clonotype: A junction boundary mismatches the germline segment, possibly from a read error. The chain couples TRBV28 to TRBJ2-7, with a weak D call TRBD2 (6 bases). In germline, CDR1 is MDHEN, CDR2 SYDVKM. This CDR3 has 15 amino acids. The CDR3 sequence is CASSRTGAGSYEKYF. The CDR3 nucleotides are TGTGCCAGCAGTCGCACTGGGGCGGGATCCTACGAGAAGTACTTC.

At least ten counts were recorded for this clonotype. The chain uses TRBV11-2 and TRBJ2-1; TRBD2 aligns across 9 bases. There are 17 residues in the CDR3. After removal of 1 base from V and 8 bases from J, the junction contained 12 bases not matched to a gene. Per germline, CDR1 SGHAT and CDR2 FQNNGV. The CDR3 spells CASSLVGVGGRADEQFF. In DNA form, the CDR3 reads TGTGCCAGCAGCTTAGTAGGGGTCGGCGGGAGGGCCGATGAGCAGTTCTTC.

This chain joins TRBV9 and TRBJ2-2; D is ambiguous. Germline V gene lookup returns CDR1 SGDLS and CDR2 YYNGEE. The CDR3 is made up of 13 amino acids. Between the trimmed V and J ends, which lost 2 bases and 5 bases, there was a span of 7 bases. Written as DNA, the CDR3 is TGTGCCAGCAGCGTTTGGGAAACCGGGGAGCTGTTTTTT. Translation: CASSVWETGELFF.

The chain recombines TRBV12-3 or TRBV12-4 with TRBJ2-7; D remains ambiguous. This CDR3 has 12 residues. The V end lost 3 bases, the J end lost 2 bases, and 5 bases lay between the germline ends. The CDR3 bases are TGTGCCAGCAGTTTGCAGGCCTACGAGCAGTACTTC. This encodes CASSLQAYEQYF.

This sequence joins TRBV11-2 and TRBJ2-7; TRBD1 is a possible D gene (5 bases). CDR3 length: 14 amino acids. Trimming stripped 4 bases from V and 1 base from J, with 11 bases between. CDR1 and CDR2 from the germline V gene are SGHAT and FQNNGV. The CDR3 reads CASSSTGKSYEQYF. CDR3 nucleotides: TGTGCCAGCAGCTCTACAGGAAAGTCCTACGAGCAGTACTTC.

This clonotype appeared a few times. The chain uses TRBV6-2 or TRBV6-3 and TRBJ2-1; unclear D gene. Trimming took off 1 base at V and 6 bases at J, with 10 bases between the two ends. Germline CDR1 MNHEY, CDR2 SVGEGT. There are 14 residues in the CDR3. The CDR3 reads CASSYYGLGNEQFF. The CDR3, as DNA: TGTGCCAGCAGTTACTACGGCTTAGGCAATGAGCAGTTCTTC.

Only a few counts were recorded for this clonotype. The chain recombines TRBV24-1 with TRBJ2-3; TRBD2 aligns across 10 bases. CDR3 length: 16 amino acids. The V and J ends lost 5 bases and 3 bases, in that order; junction bases with no gene match: 7. Germline V lookup: CDR1 KGHDR, CDR2 SFDVKD. The CDR3 region is CATSGTGAGGTDTQYF. CDR3 coding DNA: TGTGCCACCAGTGGGACCGGAGCGGGAGGGACAGATACGCAGTATTTT.

This clonotype was recorded many times. V gene TRBV29-1 combines with J gene TRBJ2-3; TRBD1 matches 7 bases. Germline V CDR1 and CDR2: SQVTM, ANQGSEA. V shed 2 bases, J shed 6 bases, and the junction held 11 bases outside the gene matches. The CDR3 is made up of 15 amino acids. The CDR3 loop reads CSVERTGDKGDTQYF. The CDR3 DNA reads as TGCAGCGTTGAACGAACAGGGGACAAGGGCGATACGCAGTATTTT.

This clonotype has just a few counts. The gene calls are TRBV6-2 or TRBV6-3 and TRBJ1-2; D gene unclear. There are 13 residues in the CDR3. V lost 11 bases, J lost 3 bases, and 16 bases lay in between. Germline V gene lookup returns CDR1 MNHEY and CDR2 SVGEGT. CDR3 in DNA: TGTGCCGGACGGGGTGTCGGTGACTATGGCTACACCTTC. Protein: CAGRGVGDYGYTF.

V is TRBV5-1 and J is TRBJ2-5, with TRBD2 matching over 14 bases. V was clipped by 4 bases and J by 5 bases; unmatched bases: 7. The CDR3 is made up of 16 amino acids. Germline-derived CDR1 and CDR2 are SGHRS and YFSETQ. CDR3: CASSRGLAGERETQYF. CDR3 nucleotide sequence: TGCGCCAGCAGCAGGGGACTAGCGGGAGAGAGGGAGACCCAGTACTTC.

The rearrangement uses TRBV7-8 and TRBJ2-3, with D uncertain. Deletions cut 6 bases from V and 2 bases from J, with 12 bases between. The CDR3 covers 14 residues. Germline CDR1 and CDR2: SGHVS and FQNEAQ. The CDR3 region is CASRMGRVTDTQYF. For the CDR3, the DNA is TGTGCCAGCAGGATGGGCCGAGTCACAGATACGCAGTATTTT.

This clonotype has ten or more counts. The CDR3 nucleotides read TGCAGTGGCAGAGATGGGGGGGCGGTCACTGAAGCTTTCTTT. This sequence encodes CSGRDGGAVTEAFF. This chain uses TRBV20-1 with TRBJ1-1; D perhaps matches TRBD1 (6 bases). Germline-derived CDR1 and CDR2 are DFQATT and SNEGSKA (reference sequence). V lost 7 bases and J lost 4, with 19 bases in between. The CDR3 length is 14 residues.

The V gene is TRBV15, the J gene TRBJ2-5; TRBD1 might be the D (7 bases). This CDR3 comprises 15 residues. Trimming left V 0 bases short and J 4 bases short, with 12 bases between. Germline loops: CDR1 LNHNV, CDR2 YYDKDF (reference sequence). DNA of the CDR3: TGTGCCACCAGCAGAGATAGGCAGGGGGGAGAGACCCAGTACTTC. Its translation is CATSRDRQGGETQYF.